Presented here are 5 T cell receptor beta chains from one specimen sequenced in a study of cytomegalovirus exposure and HLA in healthy donors. PCR primers comprised 60 Vbeta and 13 Jbeta primers. Assay used: immunoSEQ multiplex PCR; TCRdb lists only in-frame clones, some missing. The data hold some 150,000 clones, with approximately 81% observed a single time. What was sequenced was PBMCs. These TCRs come from a woman aged 40 to 50 in good health and CMV-seropositive.

The chain couples TRBV28 to TRBJ1-2, with TRBD1 matching over 7 bases. Germline CDR1 reads MDHEN; CDR2 reads SYDVKM. V lost 4 bases to trimming and J lost 3 bases; unmatched junction nucleotides: 20. The CDR3 sequence is 19 residues long. The chain's CDR3 is CASSSISGDRGGPYYGYTF. CDR3 DNA: TGTGCCAGCAGTTCTATATCCGGGGACAGAGGGGGCCCCTACTATGGCTACACCTTC.

This clone was counted between two and nine times. The J gene is TRBJ2-5, the V gene TRBV6-6; 8 nucleotides align to TRBD2. The germline gives CDR1 MNHNY, CDR2 SVGAGI (reference sequence). The CDR3 totals 14 residues. V lost 5 bases and J lost 5; bases outside the gene matches: 7. The CDR3 DNA reads as TGTGCCAGCAGTCCCCCGGGGGGGCAGGAGACCCAGTACTTC. As protein: CASSPPGGQETQYF.

The chain carries TRBV6-1 and TRBJ1-1; 7 bases fit TRBD1. V was pared by 3 bases and J by 7 bases, with 8 bases of the junction left unmatched. In germline, CDR1 is MNHNS, CDR2 SASEGT. CDR3 length: 14 residues. DNA for the CDR3: TGTGCCAGCAGTGACCGCTACAGGGGCGGTGAAGCTTTCTTT. It specifies CASSDRYRGGEAFF.

CDR3 sequence (DNA): TGTGCCAGCAGCGTAGAATCAGAAGGGGGCGAGTATTTT. It codes for CASSVESEGGEYF. V and J are TRBV9 and TRBJ2-3; 7 nucleotides align to TRBD1. V lost 0 bases, J lost 13 bases, and 8 bases stayed unmatched. Per germline, CDR1 SGDLS and CDR2 YYNGEE. This CDR3 has 13 residues.

This clone showed up just a few times. The chain recombines TRBV18 with TRBJ2-2; possibly TRBD2 for D (6 bases). Trimming shortened V by 3 bases and J by 5 bases, and 13 bases separated the two germline ends. The CDR3 runs to 15 residues. Germline V gives CDR1 KGHSH, CDR2 LQKENI. The chain's CDR3 is CASSPPNRGTGELFF. The DNA of the CDR3 is TGTGCCAGCTCACCCCCAAACCGGGGGACCGGGGAGCTGTTTTTT.